A selection of T cell receptor beta chains follows, all from one sample in a study of cytomegalovirus exposure and HLA in healthy donors. This table comes from immunoSEQ multiplex PCR, and its TCRdb copy is limited to in-frame clones, with some not included. The data contain 130,000 to 150,000 clones, 65% to 75% of them singletons. Source material: PBMCs. All receptors derive from a man aged 55-75 years in good health and CMV-seronegative. Each CDR3 is given with its conserved first and last residue. Each record gives: V gene, D gene, J gene, clone size, CDR3 length, CDR3 protein, CDR3 DNA. D genes are given only for firm matches. Expanded clones are given a class, and other clones once, few, many or no size at all.

TRBV2	-	TRBJ1-1	few	12	CASSEVRSEAFF	TGTGCCAGCAGTGAAGTTAGATCTGAAGCTTTCTTT
TRBV30	-	TRBJ1-1	-	16	CAWSTPETGLNTEAFF	TGTGCCTGGAGTACCCCTGAGACAGGCTTGAACACTGAAGCTTTCTTT
TRBV19	-	TRBJ2-7	few	14	CASSPRAVLYEQYF	TGTGCCAGTTCTCCGAGGGCAGTCCTCTACGAGCAGTACTTC
TRBV27	-	TRBJ1-4	-	13	CASSWGHGEKLFF	TGTGCCAGCAGTTGGGGACACGGTGAAAAACTGTTTTTT
TRBV7-3	TRBD2	TRBJ2-1	-	14	CASSLFRGDGEQFF	TGTGCCAGCAGCTTATTTCGGGGGGACGGTGAGCAGTTCTTC
TRBV9	TRBD2	TRBJ2-5	-	15	CASSVASGRVETQYF	TGTGCCAGCAGCGTAGCAAGCGGGAGGGTGGAGACCCAGTACTTC
TRBV6-6	-	TRBJ2-7	-	16	CASSAPRGASSYEQYF	TGTGCCAGCAGTGCCCCCAGGGGCGCTAGCTCCTACGAGCAGTACTTC
TRBV28	-	TRBJ2-2	few	15	CASSAPSRYTGELFF	TGTGCCAGCAGTGCCCCGTCGCGGTACACCGGGGAGCTGTTTTTT
TRBV7-3	-	TRBJ2-1	-	15	CASSFGLGSYNEQFF	TGTGCCAGCAGCTTTGGACTCGGCTCCTACAATGAGCAGTTCTTC
TRBV9	-	TRBJ2-2	-	15	CASSVLAGNTGELFF	TGTGCCAGCAGCGTCCTGGCAGGGAACACCGGGGAGCTGTTTTTT
TRBV6-1	TRBD2	TRBJ2-7	-	15	CASSLGLAGMYGQYF	TGTGCCAGCAGCCTAGGACTAGCGGGAATGTACGGGCAGTACTTC
TRBV2	TRBD1	TRBJ1-1	few	14	CASLGDRVNTEAFF	TGTGCCAGCTTAGGGGACAGGGTGAACACTGAAGCTTTCTTT
TRBV10-2	TRBD2	TRBJ2-7	-	15	CASSGAGGVSYEQYF	TGCGCCAGCAGTGGAGCGGGGGGGGTCTCCTACGAGCAGTACTTC
TRBV27	TRBD2	TRBJ2-7	-	14	CASGGASGNYEQYF	TGTGCCAGCGGGGGAGCTAGCGGAAACTACGAGCAGTACTTC
TRBV5-4	TRBD2	TRBJ2-1	-	15	CASSLPGGPGNEQFF	TGTGCCAGCAGCTTGCCGGGAGGGCCAGGGAATGAGCAGTTCTTC
TRBV5-6	-	TRBJ1-1	-	14	CASSLGGDAGEAFF	TGTGCCAGCAGCTTGGGGGGGGACGCCGGTGAAGCTTTCTTT
TRBV12-5	-	TRBJ2-2	-	12	CASGFQSGELFF	TGTGCTAGTGGTTTCCAATCCGGGGAGCTGTTTTTT
TRBV30	-	TRBJ2-7	few	12	CAWRQSTYEQYF	TGTGCCTGGAGACAGAGCACCTACGAGCAGTACTTC
TRBV5-1	TRBD1	TRBJ1-1	-	15	CASSSSGTGNTEAFF	TGCGCCAGCAGCTCATCCGGGACAGGTAACACTGAAGCTTTCTTT
TRBV29-1	TRBD1	TRBJ1-1	-	13	CSVVTGGEGEAFF	TGCAGCGTCGTGACAGGGGGAGAGGGTGAAGCTTTCTTT
TRBV30	TRBD1	TRBJ1-3	-	15	CAWSEGTASGNTIYF	TGTGCCTGGAGTGAAGGGACAGCTTCTGGAAACACCATATATTTT
TRBV7-6	TRBD1	TRBJ1-2	-	13	CASSLGQGGGYTF	TGTGCCAGCAGCTTAGGACAGGGGGGTGGCTACACCTTC
TRBV7-9	-	TRBJ1-4	-	13	CASERDYNEKLFF	TGTGCCAGCGAGCGAGATTATAATGAAAAACTGTTTTTT
TRBV2	TRBD2	TRBJ2-3	-	18	CASSPPGLAGGGADTQYF	TGTGCCAGCAGCCCTCCCGGACTAGCGGGGGGAGGGGCAGATACGCAGTATTTT
TRBV2	-	TRBJ2-1	many	17	CASSWDSGGVSDNEQFF	TGTGCCAGCAGTTGGGACTCGGGCGGGGTTTCCGACAATGAGCAGTTCTTC
TRBV18	-	TRBJ1-5	-	17	CASSKSRDTFSNQPQHF	TGTGCCAGCTCTAAGTCGAGGGACACCTTTAGCAATCAGCCCCAGCATTTT
TRBV5-4	TRBD2	TRBJ2-3	once	16	CASSSLAGAGADTQYF	TGTGCCAGCAGCTCATTAGCGGGAGCTGGGGCAGATACGCAGTATTTT
TRBV6-5	-	TRBJ2-3	-	15	CASSYSGQGTDTQYF	TGTGCCAGCAGTTACTCGGGGCAGGGTACAGATACGCAGTATTTT
TRBV27	-	TRBJ2-3	-	14	CASPSDSTTDTQYF	TGTGCCAGCCCCTCGGACAGTACTACAGATACGCAGTATTTT
TRBV5-4	-	TRBJ2-6	once	18	CASSLARGAGVGANVLTF	TGTGCCAGCAGCTTGGCTCGGGGGGCAGGAGTTGGGGCCAACGTCCTGACTTTC
TRBV5-1	TRBD2	TRBJ2-7	-	14	CASSLAGLTYEQYF	TGCGCCAGCAGCTTGGCGGGACTAACCTACGAGCAGTACTTC
TRBV27	TRBD1	TRBJ1-1	few	13	CASGQGVNTEAFF	TGTGCCAGCGGACAGGGGGTGAACACTGAAGCTTTCTTT
TRBV28	-	TRBJ1-1	-	13	CASLRGGDTEAFF	TGTGCCAGTCTGCGGGGGGGGGACACTGAAGCTTTCTTT
TRBV30	TRBD1	TRBJ2-3	-	13	CAWIGQGLDTQYF	TGTGCCTGGATCGGACAGGGGTTAGATACGCAGTATTTT
TRBV6-4	TRBD1	TRBJ2-1	-	12	CASRTTGEEQFF	TGTGCCAGCAGGACGACAGGGGAGGAGCAGTTCTTC
TRBV5-6	TRBD1	TRBJ2-7	-	16	CASSLGTGGRSYEQYF	TGTGCCAGCAGCCTGGGGACAGGGGGCCGATCCTACGAGCAGTACTTC
TRBV28	-	TRBJ2-5	-	14	CAGGRGAKRETQYF	TGTGCCGGGGGCCGGGGCGCGAAAAGGGAGACCCAGTACTTC
TRBV5-1	TRBD1	TRBJ1-1	few	21	CASSDRGRGGPIGLVEPKAFF	TGCGCCAGCAGCGACAGGGGGCGAGGAGGGCCGATCGGTCTGGTCGAGCCTAAAGCTTTCTTT
TRBV19	-	TRBJ1-1	once	14	CASSIEPGDTEAFF	TGTGCCAGTAGTATAGAGCCGGGTGACACTGAAGCTTTCTTT
TRBV7-9	-	TRBJ1-1	-	13	CASSLESGAEAFF	TGTGCCAGCAGCTTAGAGTCAGGGGCTGAAGCTTTCTTT
TRBV5-1	TRBD1	TRBJ1-4	-	16	CASSPGQPATNEKLFF	TGCGCCAGCAGCCCGGGACAGCCAGCAACTAATGAAAAACTGTTTTTT
TRBV6-6	-	TRBJ1-2	-	13	CASTQEVEDGYTF	TGTGCCAGCACCCAAGAGGTTGAGGATGGCTACACCTTC
TRBV2	TRBD2	TRBJ2-7	-	15	CASSPWTSGVYEQYF	TGTGCCAGCAGTCCGTGGACTAGCGGGGTCTACGAGCAGTACTTC
TRBV28	TRBD1	TRBJ1-1	-	15	CASRPRTGGNTEAFF	TGTGCCAGCAGACCCAGGACAGGGGGGAACACTGAAGCTTTCTTT
TRBV2	-	TRBJ2-2	once	14	CASTRGRGTGELFF	TGTGCCAGCACTCGAGGGAGGGGGACCGGGGAGCTGTTTTTT
TRBV13	TRBD2	TRBJ2-3	-	18	CASSSRTSGRALADTQYF	TGTGCCAGCAGCTCGCGGACTAGCGGGAGGGCCTTGGCAGATACGCAGTATTTT
TRBV29-1	TRBD2	TRBJ2-5	-	15	CSVVLAGGAFETQYF	TGCAGCGTTGTACTAGCGGGAGGGGCCTTCGAGACCCAGTACTTC
TRBV10-3	-	TRBJ2-7	-	15	CAISPVTTGSYEQYF	TGTGCCATCAGTCCGGTTACGACAGGCTCCTACGAGCAGTACTTC
TRBV19	-	TRBJ2-1	-	16	CASSAGYGTNYNEQFF	TGTGCCAGTAGTGCAGGGTACGGGACAAACTACAATGAGCAGTTCTTC
TRBV15	TRBD2	TRBJ2-1	-	19	CATSRTSGRAFSSYNEQFF	TGTGCCACCAGCAGGACTAGCGGGAGGGCGTTTAGCTCCTACAATGAGCAGTTCTTC
TRBV27	TRBD1	TRBJ2-7	once	16	CASSRSQGALPYEQYF	TGTGCCAGCAGTCGCTCGCAGGGGGCCTTACCCTACGAGCAGTACTTC